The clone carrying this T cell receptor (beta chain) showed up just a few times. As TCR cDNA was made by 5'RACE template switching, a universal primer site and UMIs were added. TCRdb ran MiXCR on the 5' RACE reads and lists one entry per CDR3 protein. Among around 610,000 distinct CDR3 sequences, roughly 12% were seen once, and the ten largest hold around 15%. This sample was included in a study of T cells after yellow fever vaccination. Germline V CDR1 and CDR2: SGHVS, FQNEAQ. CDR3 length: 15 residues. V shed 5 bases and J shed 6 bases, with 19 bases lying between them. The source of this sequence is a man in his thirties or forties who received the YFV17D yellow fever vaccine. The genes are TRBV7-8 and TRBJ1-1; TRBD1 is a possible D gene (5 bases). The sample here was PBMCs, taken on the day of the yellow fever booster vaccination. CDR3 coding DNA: TGTGCCAGCAGCCCAACGGAGGGGAGGTGGGCTGAAGCTTTCTTT. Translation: CASSPTEGRWAEAFF.